These T cell receptor beta chains were read from a single sample in a study of regulatory T cells in long-lasting Graves disease. MiXCR was run by TCRdb on the multiplex PCR reads, yielding one entry per CDR3 protein. Of some 250,000 distinct CDR3 sequences in the sample, approximately 20% were seen once. The source material was peripheral blood mononuclear cells (PBMCs), sampled at new diagnosis, from a patient treated with antithyroid drugs. The receptors here all came from a female donor with Graves disease. Each CDR3 is given with its conserved first and last residue. A D gene is named only where the DNA matches it firmly. A row's size may be missing; if present it is once, few, many or a size class.

d_call	v_call	j_call	clone_size	cdr3_nt	cdr3_aa
TRBD2	TRBV6-2/TRBV6-3	TRBJ2-1	-	TGTGCCAGCAGTTACCCCGGACTAGCGGGAGGGCCGGGTTACAATGAGCAGTTCTTC	CASSYPGLAGGPGYNEQFF
TRBD2	TRBV6-9	TRBJ2-3	-	TGTGCCAGCAGTTACTCAGGACTAGCGAATACGCAGTATTTT	CASSYSGLANTQYF
-	TRBV10-3	TRBJ2-5	many	TGTGCCATCAGTGACCCCAGGGCGGGTCGGGCGGAGACCCAGTACTTC	CAISDPRAGRAETQYF
TRBD1	TRBV2	TRBJ1-1	many	TGTGCCAGCAGTCTAGACAGGGGAGGCGGCACTGAAGCTTTCTTT	CASSLDRGGGTEAFF
TRBD1	TRBV20-1	TRBJ1-2	many	TGCAGTGCTAACGGACAGGGCCTATATGGCTACACCTTC	CSANGQGLYGYTF
-	TRBV20-1	TRBJ2-7	many	TGCAGTGCCAAAGTTGATCCCTCCTACGAGCAGTACTTC	CSAKVDPSYEQYF
-	TRBV20-1	TRBJ2-7	many	TGCAGTGCTAGACTTGAGGGGTTCTACGAGCAGTACTTC	CSARLEGFYEQYF
-	TRBV6-1	TRBJ1-2	many	TGTGCCAGCACCATAGGGGGGGCCGGCTATGGCTACACCTTC	CASTIGGAGYGYTF
-	TRBV19	TRBJ1-2	many	TGTGCCAGTAGACCACCCGGAGCTAGGGATGGCTACACCTTC	CASRPPGARDGYTF
TRBD2	TRBV12-3/TRBV12-4	TRBJ2-2	many	TGTGCCAGCAACCCGGGGCTAGCGGGATCGAACACCGGGGAGCTGTTTTTT	CASNPGLAGSNTGELFF
-	TRBV24-1	TRBJ2-7	once	TGTGCCACCAGTGCCGAGGAGGACTACGAGCAGTACTTC	CATSAEEDYEQYF
-	TRBV6-2/TRBV6-3	TRBJ2-3	many	TGTGCCAGCGGCTTGGCGGGCGGATTCTCAGATACGCAGTATTTT	CASGLAGGFSDTQYF
-	TRBV20-1	TRBJ2-1	-	TGCAGTGCTAGAGCGCAGACAGGGAGGAGCTCCAATGAGCAGTTCTTC	CSARAQTGRSSNEQFF
TRBD2	TRBV18	TRBJ2-1	many	TGTGCCAGCTCTTCCGACCTAGCGGGAGTAGGGAATGAGCAGTTCTTC	CASSSDLAGVGNEQFF
TRBD1	TRBV20-1	TRBJ1-2	many	TGCAGTGCCCCGGGGACAGGCTATGGCTACACCTTC	CSAPGTGYGYTF
TRBD2	TRBV12-3/TRBV12-4	TRBJ2-7	many	TGTGCCAGCAGTCCTCTAGCGGGAGGGGAGCAGTACTTC	CASSPLAGGEQYF
TRBD2	TRBV30	TRBJ2-1	many	TGTGCCAGGTCCTTGCGGGAGGTCGACTACAATGAGCAGTTCTTC	CARSLREVDYNEQFF
TRBD1	TRBV20-1	TRBJ1-6	many	TGCAGTGCTAGGACAGGGCCTAATTCACCCCTCCACTTT	CSARTGPNSPLHF
TRBD2	TRBV28	TRBJ2-2	-	TGTGCCAGCAGCTACTGGACTAGCGGGAGCCTCACCGGGGAGCTGTTTTTT	CASSYWTSGSLTGELFF
TRBD1	TRBV19	TRBJ2-7	few	TGTGCCAGTACTAAGGAAGGGGGCGGGCAGTACTTC	CASTKEGGGQYF
-	TRBV28	TRBJ1-1	many	TGTGCCAGCAGTTCGCAGGGAGGGGGGGCTTTCTTT	CASSSQGGGAFF
-	TRBV24-1	TRBJ2-5	many	TGTGCCACCAGTAACGGGGGTGAAGAGACCCAGTACTTC	CATSNGGEETQYF
-	TRBV29-1	TRBJ2-3	few	TGCAGCGTTGCCGAAAAACTCACAGATACGCAGTATTTT	CSVAEKLTDTQYF
TRBD2	TRBV7-9	TRBJ2-6	many	TGTGCCAGCAGCCAACTGGGGGGAGGGGCTGGGGCCAACGTCCTGACTTTC	CASSQLGGGAGANVLTF
-	TRBV5-5	TRBJ1-2	many	TGTGCCAGCACCGTAAATCCTAACTATGGCTACACCTTC	CASTVNPNYGYTF